This T cell receptor beta chain emerged from a study of OX40 agonist ivuxolimab in advanced cancers. Study overall: Enrolled patients in dose escalation had cancers that were hepatocellular carcinoma, melanoma, renal cell or head and neck cancer. Study outcomes and limitations: Some of the lowest clonal expansion was seen in partial responders at 0.1-3.0 mg/kg. Dose levels from 0.1 to 3.0 mg/kg saw CD4+ and CD8+ blood T cells expand clonally by week 6.

Germline lookup yields CDR1 SGHRS and CDR2 YFSETQ. This CDR3 region has 13 residues. V lost 2 bases to trimming and J lost 6 bases, with 8 bases between them. Concerning this clone itself: What it binds is not known.

This table comes from immunoSEQ multiplex PCR, and its TCRdb copy is limited to in-frame clones, with some not included. The sample carries about 19,000 clones, approximately 88% recorded once. The clonotype comes from an adult with an advanced solid tumor such as melanoma, head and neck, liver or kidney cancer. The chain carries TRBV5-1 and TRBJ2-2, with D maybe TRBD1 (6 bases). The input for sequencing was CD4+ or CD8+ T cells sorted from blood, taken in a trial of the OX40 agonist ivuxolimab. DNA of the CDR3: TGCGCCAGCAGCTTTACAGGGTCCGGGGAGCTGTTTTTT. Translating gives CASSFTGSGELFF.